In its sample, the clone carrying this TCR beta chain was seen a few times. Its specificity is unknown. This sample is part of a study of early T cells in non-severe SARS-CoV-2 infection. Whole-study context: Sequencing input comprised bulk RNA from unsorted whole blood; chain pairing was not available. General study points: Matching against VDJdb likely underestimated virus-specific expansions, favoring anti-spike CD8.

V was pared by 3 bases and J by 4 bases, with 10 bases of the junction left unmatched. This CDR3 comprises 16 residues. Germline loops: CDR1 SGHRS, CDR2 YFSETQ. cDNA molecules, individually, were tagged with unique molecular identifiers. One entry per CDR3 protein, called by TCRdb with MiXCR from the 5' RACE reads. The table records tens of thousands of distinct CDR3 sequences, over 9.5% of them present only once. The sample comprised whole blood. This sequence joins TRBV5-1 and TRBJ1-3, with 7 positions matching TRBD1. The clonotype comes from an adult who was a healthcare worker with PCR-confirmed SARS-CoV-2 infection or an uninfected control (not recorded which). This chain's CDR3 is CASSYAGTALGNTIYF. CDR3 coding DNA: TGCGCCAGCAGCTATGCCGGGACAGCTCTCGGAAACACCATATATTTT.